The rows below give T cell receptor beta chains drawn from one sample of a study of OX40 agonist ivuxolimab in advanced cancers. Here immunoSEQ multiplex PCR was the method, and the copy in TCRdb shows in-frame clones only, minus some. The sample contains tens of thousands of clones, approximately 91% of which appear only once. This sample comprised CD4+ or CD8+ T cells sorted from blood, obtained in a trial of the OX40 agonist ivuxolimab. The receptors shown here come from an adult with an advanced solid tumor such as melanoma, head and neck, liver or kidney cancer. Both conserved end residues are part of each CDR3. Fields, in order: D gene, J gene, V gene, clone size, CDR3 protein, CDR3 DNA. D genes are given only for firm matches. Size is stated for part of the rows, as once, few or many counts, or as a class when the clone is expanded.

D gene: NA; J gene: TRBJ2-7; V gene: TRBV15; clone size: NA; CDR3 protein: CATSRESGYEQYF; CDR3 DNA: TGTGCCACCAGCAGAGAGTCAGGATACGAGCAGTACTTC
D gene: NA; J gene: TRBJ2-7; V gene: TRBV6-1; clone size: NA; CDR3 protein: CASSEDLRYEQYF; CDR3 DNA: TGTGCCAGCAGTGAAGATCTCCGCTACGAGCAGTACTTC
D gene: TRBD1; J gene: TRBJ2-5; V gene: TRBV6-7; clone size: NA; CDR3 protein: CASSYPGQGCKYQETQYF; CDR3 DNA: TGTGCCAGCAGTTACCCTGGACAGGGTTGTAAGTACCAAGAGACCCAGTACTTC
D gene: NA; J gene: TRBJ1-4; V gene: TRBV15; clone size: NA; CDR3 protein: CATSRDLGGGVSANEKLFF; CDR3 DNA: TGTGCCACCAGCAGAGATCTCGGGGGCGGGGTGTCTGCGAATGAAAAACTGTTTTTT
D gene: NA; J gene: TRBJ1-2; V gene: TRBV9; clone size: NA; CDR3 protein: CASSVGPSGGGYTF; CDR3 DNA: TGTGCCAGCAGCGTAGGTCCCTCCGGGGGTGGCTACACCTTC
D gene: NA; J gene: TRBJ2-7; V gene: TRBV7-3; clone size: NA; CDR3 protein: CASSEGGGYEQYF; CDR3 DNA: TGTGCCAGCAGCGAAGGAGGGGGCTACGAGCAGTACTTC
D gene: NA; J gene: TRBJ1-3; V gene: TRBV28; clone size: NA; CDR3 protein: CASSADRRNTIYF; CDR3 DNA: TGTGCCAGCAGTGCCGACAGAAGAAACACCATATATTTT
D gene: NA; J gene: TRBJ2-3; V gene: TRBV10-3; clone size: once; CDR3 protein: CAISEGLTDTQYF; CDR3 DNA: TGTGCCATCAGTGAGGGGTTGACAGATACGCAGTATTTT
D gene: NA; J gene: TRBJ2-3; V gene: TRBV2; clone size: few; CDR3 protein: CASSGGYTQYF; CDR3 DNA: TGTGCCAGCAGTGGAGGTTATACGCAGTATTTT
D gene: TRBD1; J gene: TRBJ2-3; V gene: TRBV11-2; clone size: few; CDR3 protein: CASSERTGYTDTQYF; CDR3 DNA: TGTGCCAGCAGCGAACGGACAGGGTACACAGATACGCAGTATTTT
D gene: TRBD2; J gene: TRBJ2-2; V gene: TRBV2; clone size: once; CDR3 protein: CASRSREGSGELFF; CDR3 DNA: TGTGCCAGCAGATCGAGGGAGGGATCCGGGGAGCTGTTTTTT
D gene: NA; J gene: TRBJ2-2; V gene: TRBV10-3; clone size: once; CDR3 protein: CAISGIGVNTGELFF; CDR3 DNA: TGTGCCATCAGTGGGATAGGGGTGAACACCGGGGAGCTGTTTTTT
D gene: NA; J gene: TRBJ1-4; V gene: TRBV30; clone size: NA; CDR3 protein: CAWRRRDLRIEKLFF; CDR3 DNA: TGTGCCTGGCGGAGGAGGGACCTGAGGATTGAAAAACTGTTTTTT
D gene: TRBD2; J gene: TRBJ2-3; V gene: TRBV9; clone size: NA; CDR3 protein: CASSVIAGGPADTQYF; CDR3 DNA: TGTGCCAGCAGCGTGATAGCGGGAGGGCCAGCAGATACGCAGTATTTT
D gene: TRBD1; J gene: TRBJ2-2; V gene: TRBV7-9; clone size: NA; CDR3 protein: CASRTGVTGELFF; CDR3 DNA: TGTGCCAGCAGGACAGGGGTTACCGGGGAGCTGTTTTTT
D gene: NA; J gene: TRBJ1-5; V gene: TRBV2; clone size: NA; CDR3 protein: CASSEASRGNQPQHF; CDR3 DNA: TGTGCCAGCAGTGAAGCGAGCAGAGGCAATCAGCCCCAGCATTTT
D gene: NA; J gene: TRBJ2-5; V gene: TRBV5-8; clone size: NA; CDR3 protein: CASSRHRVAAQYF; CDR3 DNA: TGTGCCAGCAGCCGCCACAGGGTGGCGGCCCAGTACTTC
D gene: TRBD1; J gene: TRBJ2-5; V gene: TRBV2; clone size: NA; CDR3 protein: CASSEETGGTQYF; CDR3 DNA: TGTGCCAGCAGTGAAGAGACAGGGGGCACCCAGTACTTC
D gene: NA; J gene: TRBJ2-7; V gene: TRBV4-2; clone size: NA; CDR3 protein: CASSQGAEQYF; CDR3 DNA: TGTGCCAGCAGCCAAGGAGCGGAGCAGTACTTC
D gene: NA; J gene: TRBJ1-1; V gene: TRBV29-1; clone size: NA; CDR3 protein: CSVDQGLNTEAFF; CDR3 DNA: TGCAGCGTTGATCAGGGTTTGAACACTGAAGCTTTCTTT
D gene: NA; J gene: TRBJ2-5; V gene: TRBV11-3; clone size: NA; CDR3 protein: CASSLSEQETQYF; CDR3 DNA: TGTGCCAGCAGCTTAAGCGAGCAAGAGACCCAGTACTTC
D gene: NA; J gene: TRBJ1-1; V gene: TRBV7-2; clone size: NA; CDR3 protein: CASSSRGLSNTEAFF; CDR3 DNA: TGTGCCAGCAGCTCCAGGGGCCTATCGAACACTGAAGCTTTCTTT
D gene: TRBD1; J gene: TRBJ1-5; V gene: TRBV18; clone size: NA; CDR3 protein: CASSPGQVNQPQHF; CDR3 DNA: TGTGCCAGCTCACCCGGACAGGTCAATCAGCCCCAGCATTTT
D gene: TRBD1; J gene: TRBJ2-7; V gene: TRBV7-3; clone size: NA; CDR3 protein: CASSLRQGIDYEQYF; CDR3 DNA: TGTGCCAGCAGCCTCAGACAGGGAATCGACTACGAGCAGTACTTC
D gene: TRBD1; J gene: TRBJ2-7; V gene: TRBV28; clone size: NA; CDR3 protein: CASSLGQGLSYEQYF; CDR3 DNA: TGTGCCAGCAGTCTCGGACAGGGGCTTAGCTACGAGCAGTACTTC
D gene: NA; J gene: TRBJ2-2; V gene: TRBV9; clone size: NA; CDR3 protein: CASSVGATGNTGELFF; CDR3 DNA: TGTGCCAGCAGCGTAGGGGCTACGGGGAACACCGGGGAGCTGTTTTTT
D gene: TRBD2; J gene: TRBJ2-5; V gene: TRBV7-6; clone size: NA; CDR3 protein: CASSWGTSGGGETQYF; CDR3 DNA: TGTGCCAGCAGCTGGGGGACTAGCGGGGGCGGGGAGACCCAGTACTTC
D gene: NA; J gene: TRBJ1-4; V gene: TRBV19; clone size: NA; CDR3 protein: CASSTQGAGGEKLFF; CDR3 DNA: TGTGCCAGTAGTACCCAGGGAGCCGGAGGGGAAAAACTGTTTTTT
D gene: NA; J gene: TRBJ1-4; V gene: TRBV5-1; clone size: NA; CDR3 protein: CASSRDTDEKLFF; CDR3 DNA: TGCGCCAGCAGTAGGGACACGGATGAAAAACTGTTTTTT
D gene: NA; J gene: TRBJ1-5; V gene: TRBV6-1; clone size: NA; CDR3 protein: CASSDGWGGNQPQHF; CDR3 DNA: TGTGCCAGCAGTGACGGGTGGGGTGGCAATCAGCCCCAGCATTTT
D gene: NA; J gene: TRBJ2-3; V gene: TRBV5-6; clone size: NA; CDR3 protein: CASSLIQFPDTQYF; CDR3 DNA: TGTGCCAGCAGCTTGATTCAGTTCCCAGATACGCAGTATTTT
D gene: NA; J gene: TRBJ2-1; V gene: TRBV18; clone size: NA; CDR3 protein: CASSPVSVEGLKNEQFF; CDR3 DNA: TGTGCCAGCTCCCCGGTGAGTGTAGAAGGCCTAAAAAATGAGCAGTTCTTC
D gene: NA; J gene: TRBJ2-7; V gene: TRBV11-2; clone size: NA; CDR3 protein: CASSYHDGPYEQYF; CDR3 DNA: TGTGCCAGCAGCTATCACGACGGTCCCTACGAGCAGTACTTC
D gene: NA; J gene: TRBJ1-4; V gene: TRBV7-8; clone size: NA; CDR3 protein: CASTSGGDNEKLFF; CDR3 DNA: TGTGCCAGCACCTCAGGAGGGGATAATGAAAAACTGTTTTTT
D gene: NA; J gene: TRBJ2-4; V gene: TRBV30; clone size: medium-sized; CDR3 protein: CAWSVVGLNIQYF; CDR3 DNA: TGTGCCTGGAGTGTTGTAGGGTTGAACATTCAGTACTTC
D gene: NA; J gene: TRBJ2-3; V gene: TRBV7-3; clone size: NA; CDR3 protein: CASSLGGKDTQYF; CDR3 DNA: TGTGCCAGCAGCTTAGGGGGGAAAGATACGCAGTATTTT
D gene: NA; J gene: TRBJ2-5; V gene: TRBV7-3; clone size: NA; CDR3 protein: CASSSSAHGREETQYF; CDR3 DNA: TGTGCCAGCAGCTCCAGCGCCCACGGGAGAGAAGAGACCCAGTACTTC
D gene: NA; J gene: TRBJ2-1; V gene: TRBV27; clone size: NA; CDR3 protein: CASSRTRQSYNEQFF; CDR3 DNA: TGTGCCAGCAGTAGGACCAGGCAATCCTACAATGAGCAGTTCTTC
D gene: NA; J gene: TRBJ1-4; V gene: TRBV4-1; clone size: NA; CDR3 protein: CASSQGPRGSSNEKLFF; CDR3 DNA: TGCGCCAGCAGCCAAGGCCCCCGGGGGAGCTCCAATGAAAAACTGTTTTTT
D gene: NA; J gene: TRBJ2-5; V gene: TRBV2; clone size: NA; CDR3 protein: CASRLQGGTLGAQYF; CDR3 DNA: TGTGCCAGCAGGCTCCAGGGGGGTACATTAGGGGCCCAGTACTTC
D gene: NA; J gene: TRBJ2-1; V gene: TRBV7-2; clone size: NA; CDR3 protein: CASSANREAQFF; CDR3 DNA: TGTGCCAGCAGCGCCAACAGGGAAGCCCAGTTCTTC
D gene: NA; J gene: TRBJ1-4; V gene: TRBV7-2; clone size: NA; CDR3 protein: CASSPLPSGNEKLFF; CDR3 DNA: TGTGCCAGCAGCCCCCTGCCCAGTGGGAATGAAAAACTGTTTTTT
D gene: TRBD2; J gene: TRBJ2-1; V gene: TRBV19; clone size: once; CDR3 protein: CASNGRVAGGNEQFF; CDR3 DNA: TGTGCCAGTAATGGTCGAGTAGCGGGAGGCAATGAGCAGTTCTTC
D gene: NA; J gene: TRBJ2-7; V gene: TRBV2; clone size: NA; CDR3 protein: CASSVTETTYEQYF; CDR3 DNA: TGTGCCAGCAGTGTTACAGAAACAACCTACGAGCAGTACTTC
D gene: NA; J gene: TRBJ1-1; V gene: TRBV5-1; clone size: NA; CDR3 protein: CASSLAWGPNTEAFF; CDR3 DNA: TGCGCCAGCAGCTTGGCTTGGGGACCGAACACTGAAGCTTTCTTT
D gene: NA; J gene: TRBJ2-5; V gene: TRBV20-1; clone size: NA; CDR3 protein: CSAGAEVTQYF; CDR3 DNA: TGCAGTGCCGGGGCCGAGGTGACCCAGTACTTC
D gene: TRBD2; J gene: TRBJ2-5; V gene: TRBV7-3; clone size: NA; CDR3 protein: CASSPSGAPQETQYF; CDR3 DNA: TGTGCCAGCAGCCCTAGCGGGGCTCCCCAGGAGACCCAGTACTTC
D gene: TRBD1; J gene: TRBJ2-3; V gene: TRBV2; clone size: NA; CDR3 protein: CASRDRGGTDTQYF; CDR3 DNA: TGTGCCAGCAGGGACAGGGGCGGAACAGATACGCAGTATTTT
D gene: NA; J gene: TRBJ2-2; V gene: TRBV28; clone size: NA; CDR3 protein: CASSFSGTGELFF; CDR3 DNA: TGTGCCAGCAGTTTTTCTGGGACCGGGGAGCTGTTTTTT
D gene: NA; J gene: TRBJ2-3; V gene: TRBV6-1; clone size: NA; CDR3 protein: CASSDRGGADTQYF; CDR3 DNA: TGTGCCAGCAGTGACAGGGGTGGGGCAGATACGCAGTATTTT
D gene: NA; J gene: TRBJ2-1; V gene: TRBV27; clone size: NA; CDR3 protein: CASSFQRAGGEQFF; CDR3 DNA: TGTGCCAGCAGTTTTCAGCGCGCAGGGGGGGAGCAGTTCTTC
D gene: NA; J gene: TRBJ2-5; V gene: TRBV2; clone size: NA; CDR3 protein: CASRYNSGETQYF; CDR3 DNA: TGTGCCAGCAGGTACAACTCGGGGGAGACCCAGTACTTC
D gene: NA; J gene: TRBJ1-5; V gene: TRBV6-5; clone size: NA; CDR3 protein: CASRSIRQNQPQHF; CDR3 DNA: TGTGCCAGCAGATCGATTAGACAAAATCAGCCCCAGCATTTT
D gene: NA; J gene: TRBJ2-6; V gene: TRBV28; clone size: few; CDR3 protein: CASTPDGVFTGANVLTF; CDR3 DNA: TGTGCCAGCACCCCTGACGGGGTTTTCACTGGGGCCAACGTCCTGACTTTC